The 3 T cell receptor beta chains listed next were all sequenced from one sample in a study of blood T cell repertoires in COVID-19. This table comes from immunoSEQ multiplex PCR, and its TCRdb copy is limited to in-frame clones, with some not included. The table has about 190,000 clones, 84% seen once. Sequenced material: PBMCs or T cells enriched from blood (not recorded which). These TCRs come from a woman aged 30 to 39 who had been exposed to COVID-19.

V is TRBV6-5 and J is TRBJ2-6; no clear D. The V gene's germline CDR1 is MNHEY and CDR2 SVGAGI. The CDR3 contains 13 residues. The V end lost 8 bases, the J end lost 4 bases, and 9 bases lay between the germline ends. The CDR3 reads CASLLAGANVLTF. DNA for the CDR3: TGTGCCAGCCTTCTTGCGGGGGCCAACGTCCTGACTTTC.

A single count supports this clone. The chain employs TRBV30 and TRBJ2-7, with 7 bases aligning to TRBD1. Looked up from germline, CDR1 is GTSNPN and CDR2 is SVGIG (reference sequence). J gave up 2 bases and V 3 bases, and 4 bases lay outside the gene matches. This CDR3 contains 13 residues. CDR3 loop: CAWSAGTAYEQYF. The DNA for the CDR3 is TGTGCCTGGAGCGCCGGGACAGCCTACGAGCAGTACTTC.

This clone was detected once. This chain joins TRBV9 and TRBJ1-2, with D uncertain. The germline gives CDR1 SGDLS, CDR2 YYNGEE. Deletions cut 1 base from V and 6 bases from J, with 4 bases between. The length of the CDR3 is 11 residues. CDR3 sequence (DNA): TGTGCCAGCAGCGTATCTCATGGCTACACCTTC. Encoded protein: CASSVSHGYTF. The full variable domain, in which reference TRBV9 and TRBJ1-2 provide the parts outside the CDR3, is DSGVTQTPKHLITATGQRVTLRCSPRSGDLSVYWYQQSLDQGLQFLIQYYNGEERAKGNILERFSAQQFPDLHSELNLSSLELGDSALYFCASSVSHGYTFGSGTRLTVV.